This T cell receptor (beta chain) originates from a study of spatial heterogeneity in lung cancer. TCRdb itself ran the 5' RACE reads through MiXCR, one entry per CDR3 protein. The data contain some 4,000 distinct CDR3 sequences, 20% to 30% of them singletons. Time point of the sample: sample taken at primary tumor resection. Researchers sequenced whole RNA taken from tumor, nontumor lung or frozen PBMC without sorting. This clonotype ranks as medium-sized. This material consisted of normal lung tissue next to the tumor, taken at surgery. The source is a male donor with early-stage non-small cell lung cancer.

DNA of the CDR3: TGTGCCAGCAGTTTAGCCGGGACAACATATAGCAATCAGCCCCAGCATTTT. Protein product: CASSLAGTTYSNQPQHF. The J gene is TRBJ1-5, the V gene TRBV28, with a weak D call TRBD1 (6 bases). Germline V gene data show CDR1 as MDHEN and CDR2 as SYDVKM. The CDR3 loop spans 17 amino acids. Trimming removed 2 bases at V and 0 bases at J, with 14 bases between.